This TCR beta chain was recovered during a study of blood T cells in healthy people across ages. The CDR3 contains 14 residues. V was trimmed by 2 bases and J by 12 bases, leaving 17 bases between them. Per germline, CDR1 LGHNA and CDR2 YSLEER. Combining a sample-barcoded 5' primer with a J-beta primer mix, a second PCR ran for about 7 to 11 cycles. TCRdb processed the 5' RACE reads anew with MiXCR; each CDR3 protein has one entry. The sample holds 650,000 to 800,000 distinct CDR3 sequences, roughly 44% seen once. A few counts support this clonotype. This chain uses TRBV4-3 with TRBJ2-4, with a weak D call TRBD1 (5 bases). This TCR derives from a man aged 60-69 years in good health. Sequencing was carried out using blood. In DNA, the CDR3 is TGCGCCAGCAGCCAAATCTTCAACAGGTCCGCTCAGTACTTC. Protein: CASSQIFNRSAQYF.